These 32 T cell receptor beta chains were sequenced from one sample in a study of CD8 T cells in Susac syndrome. Roughly 0.45 to 1 ug RNA was reverse transcribed with random hexamers. TCRdb re-derived calls from the immunoSEQ multiplex PCR reads in MiXCR, one entry per CDR3 protein. Of about 210,000 distinct CDR3 sequences listed, about 95% are singletons. The source material was CD4+ T cells from PBMCs. These receptors all stem from a human donor with multiple sclerosis.

This chain links TRBV29-1 with TRBJ2-1; 8 nucleotides line up with TRBD2. Germline V gene data show CDR1 as SQVTM and CDR2 as ANQGSEA. J lost 4 bases, V lost 6 bases, and 8 bases had no gene match. CDR3 length equals 14 residues. Here the CDR3 DNA reads TGCAGCGTCCATCCTAGCGGGTGGTACAATGAGCAGTTCTTC. Translation: CSVHPSGWYNEQFF.

The chain has TRBV2 and TRBJ2-1, with D unresolved. The CDR3 is made up of 11 amino acids. V lost 5 bases and J lost 10, with 9 bases in between. CDR1 and CDR2 from the germline V gene are SNHLY and FYNNEI. CDR3 nucleotide sequence: TGTGCCAGCAGTCCTTTGGAAGAGCAGTTCTTC. Residues: CASSPLEEQFF.

The V and J genes are TRBV20-1 and TRBJ2-1, with 13 bases matching TRBD2. The trim removed 5 bases at V and 6 bases at J, leaving 4 bases unmatched. In germline, CDR1 is DFQATT, CDR2 SNEGSKA (reference sequence). CDR3 length equals 14 residues. The CDR3 sequence: CSAPGTSGINEQFF. CDR3 DNA sequence: TGCAGTGCTCCCGGGACTAGCGGGATCAATGAGCAGTTCTTC.

The chain links TRBV25-1 to TRBJ2-7; 8 bases are shared with TRBD1. Germline V gene sequence: CDR1 MGHDK, CDR2 SYGVNS. This CDR3 spans 14 amino acids. Trimming cost V 6 bases and J 2 bases; bases outside gene matches: 6. Here the CDR3 DNA reads TGTGCCAGCAGGGGGACAGGTGCAACCTACGAGCAGTACTTC. Residues: CASRGTGATYEQYF.

This chain connects TRBV28 to TRBJ2-7; 8 bases agree with TRBD1. CDR1 and CDR2 from the germline V gene are MDHEN and SYDVKM. The J segment lost 10 bases and the V segment lost 6 bases, leaving 11 bases of the junction unmatched. This CDR3 region has 13 residues. The CDR3 sequence is CASSKPGQELQYF. The CDR3 DNA reads as TGTGCCAGCAGCAAACCGGGACAGGAGCTCCAGTACTTC.

The CDR3 here is CASSPQGQSNQPQHF. In DNA, the CDR3 is TGTGCCAGCTCACCACAGGGACAGAGCAATCAGCCCCAGCATTTT. The rearrangement joins TRBV18 to TRBJ1-5; the match to TRBD1 covers 7 bases. The germline V gene encodes CDR1 KGHSH and CDR2 LQKENI. The CDR3 sequence is 15 residues long. V lost 1 base, J lost 1 base, and 1 base stayed unmatched.

The chain couples TRBV29-1 to TRBJ1-5, with TRBD1 matching 8 bases. V was clipped by 4 bases and J by 4 bases; unmatched bases: 3. Germline V gives CDR1 SQVTM, CDR2 ANQGSEA. The CDR3 has 13 amino acids. For the CDR3, the DNA is TGCAGCGTTGCCCGGGACAGGAATCAGCCCCAGCATTTT. It codes for CSVARDRNQPQHF.

The chain employs TRBV27 and TRBJ1-2, with D uncertain. V was cut by 3 bases and J by 8 bases, with 13 bases left in between. CDR3 length: 13 amino acids. The germline gives CDR1 MNHEY, CDR2 SMNVEV (reference sequence). CDR3 sequence: CASSFSTSRGYTF. For the CDR3, the DNA is TGTGCCAGCAGTTTTTCGACTTCTCGGGGCTACACCTTC.

This chain links TRBV5-1 with TRBJ1-1; the D gene is possibly TRBD1 (5 bases). Between the trimmed V and J ends, which lost 2 bases and 5 bases, there was a span of 13 bases. Germline CDR1 reads SGHRS; CDR2 reads YFSETQ. This CDR3 has 14 amino acids. CDR3 sequence: CASSFRQEGTEAFF. CDR3 in DNA: TGCGCCAGCAGCTTCCGGCAGGAGGGGACTGAAGCTTTCTTT. The full variable domain, rest sourced from reference TRBV5-1 and TRBJ1-1, is KAGVTQTPRYLIKTRGQQVTLSCSPISGHRSVSWYQQTPGQGLQFLFEYFSETQRNKGNFPGRFSGRQFSNSRSEMNVSTLELGDSALYLCASSFRQEGTEAFFGQGTRLTVV.

In this sample, this clonotype turned up a few times. The chain recombines TRBV6-1 with TRBJ2-4; D perhaps matches TRBD1 (5 bases). In germline, CDR1 is MNHNS, CDR2 SASEGT. There are 12 residues in the CDR3. Trimming took off 5 bases at V and 6 bases at J, with 8 bases between the two ends. CDR3 amino acids: CASSYRGNIQYF. CDR3 DNA: TGTGCCAGCAGTTATAGGGGAAACATTCAGTACTTC.

The sample holds one count of this clonotype. This chain uses TRBV4-1 with TRBJ2-1; D is perhaps TRBD1 (6 bases). CDR1 is MGHRA and CDR2 is YSYEKL in the germline V gene. CDR3 length: 14 amino acids. Trimming removed 3 bases from V and 9 bases from J, with 15 bases in between. The CDR3, as DNA: TGCGCCAGCAGCCACCCCGGGACATACGGTGAGCAGTTCTTC. Amino acid sequence: CASSHPGTYGEQFF.

CDR3 sequence: CASSYGLGGRTEAFF. Written as DNA, the CDR3 is TGTGCCAGCAGTTACGGTTTAGGGGGGCGCACTGAAGCTTTCTTT. This chain connects TRBV6-5 to TRBJ1-1, with a tentative D call TRBD1 (6 bases). There are 15 residues in the CDR3. V shed 2 bases and J shed 4 bases, with 14 bases lying between them. CDR1 and CDR2 (germline): MNHEY, SVGAGI.

This chain connects TRBV7-9 to TRBJ2-3; D possibly uses TRBD1 or TRBD2 (6 bases each). V lost 2 bases to trimming and J lost 3 bases, with 12 bases between them. The CDR3 runs to 15 residues. From germline, CDR1 is SEHNR and CDR2 FQNEAQ (reference sequence). Here the CDR3 DNA reads TGTGCCAGCAGCTTATGGGGGGCTGAGACAGATACGCAGTATTTT. It specifies CASSLWGAETDTQYF.

This chain joins TRBV18 and TRBJ2-7; 7 positions agree with TRBD1. Germline V gene sequence: CDR1 KGHSH, CDR2 LQKENI. This CDR3 is 13 amino acids long. The trim removed 3 bases at V and 4 bases at J, leaving 3 bases unmatched. CDR3 sequence: CASSPDRIYEQYF. The CDR3 DNA follows: TGTGCCAGCTCACCGGACAGGATATACGAGCAGTACTTC. The full variable domain, rest sourced from reference TRBV18 and TRBJ2-7, is NAGVMQNPRHLVRRRGQEARLRCSPMKGHSHVYWYRQLPEEGLKFMVYLQKENIIDESGMPKERFSAEFPKEGPSILRIQQVVRGDSAAYFCASSPDRIYEQYFGPGTRLTVT.

V gene TRBV4-1 combines with J gene TRBJ2-7; no definite D call. The germline V and J ends were trimmed by 2 bases and 2 bases, with 13 bases remaining between them. The CDR3 totals 15 residues. From germline, CDR1 is MGHRA and CDR2 YSYEKL. CDR3 DNA sequence: TGCGCCAGCAGCCAATTAGTTGGCGGACCCTACGAGCAGTACTTC. Translating gives CASSQLVGGPYEQYF.

The chain has TRBV12-3 or TRBV12-4 and TRBJ1-1, with D possibly matching TRBD1 (5 bases). V was shortened by 6 bases and J by 0 bases, with 11 bases between the two germline ends. The CDR3 runs 14 residues. The CDR3 DNA is TGTGCCAGCAGCCAGACAGCGTTGAACACTGAAGCTTTCTTT. Amino acid sequence: CASSQTALNTEAFF.

The chain combines TRBV3-1 with TRBJ1-1, with a possible D match to TRBD1 (5 bases). Germline V CDR1 and CDR2: LGHDT, YNNKEL (reference sequence). V lost 3 bases, J lost 0 bases, and 8 bases lay in between. CDR3 length: 14 residues. This CDR3 reads CASSHGGVNTEAFF. For the CDR3, the DNA is TGTGCCAGCAGCCACGGGGGGGTGAACACTGAAGCTTTCTTT.

The chain combines TRBV9 with TRBJ2-1; the match to TRBD2 covers 10 bases. CDR1 and CDR2 (germline): SGDLS, YYNGEE. Trimming cost V 3 bases and J 3 bases; bases outside gene matches: 6. The CDR3 is 16 residues long. The CDR3 reads CASSAPGTSDYNEQFF. The CDR3 DNA follows: TGTGCCAGCAGCGCGCCCGGGACTAGCGACTACAATGAGCAGTTCTTC.

This chain's CDR3 is CASSLLGRFTYNEQFF. DNA for the CDR3: TGTGCCAGCAGCTTATTAGGGAGGTTCACCTACAATGAGCAGTTCTTC. The V call is TRBV7-2, the J call TRBJ2-1; weak D call: TRBD2 (6 bases). CDR1 SGHTA and CDR2 FQGNSA come from the germline V gene. This CDR3 has 16 residues. V was shortened by 2 bases and J by 2 bases, with 13 bases between the two germline ends.

The chain joins TRBV20-1 to TRBJ2-5; 10 bases map to TRBD2. Germline V gene lookup returns CDR1 DFQATT and CDR2 SNEGSKA (reference sequence). Trimming took 7 bases from V and 5 from J; bases not matched to a gene: 10. The CDR3 sequence is 14 residues long. The CDR3 region is CSGLAGGGTETQYF. The CDR3 DNA sequence: TGCAGTGGTTTAGCGGGAGGCGGGACTGAGACCCAGTACTTC.

The count of this clonotype is one. The chain employs TRBV20-1 and TRBJ2-5; D is unresolved. Germline CDR1 and CDR2: DFQATT and SNEGSKA (reference sequence). CDR3 size: 12 residues. Trimming took off 5 bases at V and 5 bases at J, with 12 bases between the two ends. The CDR3 loop reads CSASGDGETQYF. The CDR3 coding sequence is TGCAGTGCTTCGGGCGATGGGGAGACCCAGTACTTC.

The chain employs TRBV5-1 and TRBJ1-4; 8 positions match TRBD1. Looked up from germline, CDR1 is SGHRS and CDR2 is YFSETQ. The CDR3 is made up of 14 amino acids. Trimming removed 4 bases from V and 5 bases from J; junction bases left unmatched: 4. The CDR3 loop reads CASSVGTGNEKLFF. CDR3 DNA sequence: TGCGCCAGCAGCGTCGGGACAGGAAATGAAAAACTGTTTTTT.

The V gene is TRBV12-3 or TRBV12-4, the J gene TRBJ2-1; perhaps D is TRBD1 or TRBD2 (5 bases each). The CDR3 has 12 residues. V gave up 8 bases and J gave up 6 bases, with 11 bases separating them. CDR3 in amino acids: CASQEGPNEQFF. The CDR3 DNA reads as TGTGCCAGCCAAGAGGGGCCCAATGAGCAGTTCTTC.

This chain links TRBV3-1 with TRBJ2-5; D is unclear. CDR3 length: 12 residues. V shed 6 bases and J shed 1 base, with 6 bases lying between them. Germline V lookup: CDR1 LGHDT, CDR2 YNNKEL (reference sequence). CDR3 sequence reads: CASSFLQETQYF. CDR3 DNA: TGTGCCAGCAGTTTCCTCCAAGAGACCCAGTACTTC.

The chain carries TRBV29-1 and TRBJ2-7; 7 nucleotides line up with TRBD2. This CDR3 region has 14 residues. V shed 4 bases, J shed 0 bases, and the junction held 6 bases outside the gene matches. Germline CDR1 SQVTM, CDR2 ANQGSEA. CDR3 loop: CSVVGGGSSYEQYF. The CDR3 DNA reads TGCAGCGTTGTAGGCGGGGGTAGCTCCTACGAGCAGTACTTC.

The chain has TRBV25-1 and TRBJ2-1, with 8 bases lining up with TRBD1. CDR1 and CDR2 from the germline V gene are MGHDK and SYGVNS. The V gene end was trimmed by 7 bases and the J gene end by 9 bases; junction bases not matched to a gene: 8. The CDR3 runs to 13 residues. In nucleotides, the CDR3 is TGTGCCAGCATGTTGGCAGGGGGCGGTGAGCAGTTCTTC. It encodes CASMLAGGGEQFF.

The chain has TRBV5-1 and TRBJ1-1; D gene uncertain. Looked up from germline, CDR1 is SGHRS and CDR2 is YFSETQ. V lost 0 bases to trimming and J lost 0 bases, with 9 bases between them. The CDR3 length is 15 residues. The CDR3 region is CASSLGPQMNTEAFF. The CDR3 region has the DNA TGCGCCAGCAGCTTGGGCCCGCAAATGAACACTGAAGCTTTCTTT. Drawing the rest from reference TRBV5-1 and TRBJ1-1, the complete variable domain is KAGVTQTPRYLIKTRGQQVTLSCSPISGHRSVSWYQQTPGQGLQFLFEYFSETQRNKGNFPGRFSGRQFSNSRSEMNVSTLELGDSALYLCASSLGPQMNTEAFFGQGTRLTVV.

This clonotype was found once. This rearrangement joins TRBV3-1 to TRBJ2-5; D unclear. The CDR3 runs 10 residues. From germline, CDR1 is LGHDT and CDR2 YNNKEL (reference sequence). V was clipped by 8 bases and J by 5 bases, with 6 bases between them. CDR3 in DNA: TGTGCCAGCGGGTTTGAGACCCAGTACTTC. Its translation is CASGFETQYF.

The V and J genes are TRBV20-1 and TRBJ2-3, with no clear D. The V end lost 0 bases, the J end lost 5 bases, and 6 bases lay between the germline ends. The CDR3 covers 12 residues. Per germline, CDR1 DFQATT and CDR2 SNEGSKA (reference sequence). The CDR3 DNA is TGCAGTGCTAGAGAATCAGGAGATACGCAGTATTTT. Amino acids: CSARESGDTQYF.

A single count supports this clonotype. The CDR3 DNA sequence: TGTGCCAGCAGCAGCTCGGGACAGGCTAATGAAAAACTGTTTTTT. Residues: CASSSSGQANEKLFF. The chain has TRBV7-9 and TRBJ1-4; 8 nucleotides line up with TRBD1. The length of the CDR3 is 15 residues. V was pared by 5 bases and J by 3 bases, with 5 bases of the junction left unmatched. Per germline, CDR1 SEHNR and CDR2 FQNEAQ (reference sequence).

The chain is built from TRBV3-1 and TRBJ2-6; D possibly corresponds to TRBD2 (5 bases). This CDR3 has 17 residues. V gave up 7 bases and J gave up 1 base, with 17 bases separating them. Germline V gives CDR1 LGHDT, CDR2 YNNKEL (reference sequence). CDR3 region: CASTLTPWTSGANVLTF. The CDR3 nucleotides read TGTGCCAGCACCCTAACCCCTTGGACTTCTGGGGCCAACGTCCTGACTTTC.

The genes are TRBV2 and TRBJ2-1; the D gene is possibly TRBD2 (6 bases). This CDR3 is 14 amino acids long. V was trimmed by 4 bases and J by 6 bases, leaving 13 bases between them. Germline V lookup: CDR1 SNHLY, CDR2 FYNNEI. In nucleotides, the CDR3 is TGTGCCAGCAGTGTGTTTACTAGCAGCAATGAGCAGTTCTTC. It yields the protein CASSVFTSSNEQFF.